A selection of T cell receptor beta chains follows, all from one sample in a study of T cell responses to AZD1222 COVID-19 vaccine. Repertoires were generated with immunoSEQ multiplex PCR, while TCRdb's copy carries only in-frame clones and drops some. Among some 180,000 clones listed, 90% to 95% were seen once. This specimen was peripheral blood, taken 28 days after the second dose of the MenACWY control vaccine. These receptors all come from an adult who received the MenACWY meningococcal vaccine as a control. Both conserved end residues are part of each CDR3. The D gene is left open where the match is weak. Part of the rows lack a size; the others show once, few, many or a class for expanded clones.

d_call j_call clone_size v_call cdr3_aa cdr3_nt
. TRBJ2-3 . TRBV27 CASSPSTDTQYF TGTGCCAGCAGTCCGAGCACAGATACGCAGTATTTT
. TRBJ2-5 . TRBV4-1 CASSHLGSIQETQYF TGCGCCAGCAGCCATCTAGGCAGCATCCAAGAGACCCAGTACTTC
. TRBJ1-6 . TRBV27 CPGPAPLHF TGTCCCGGCCCAGCACCCCTCCACTTT
. TRBJ2-7 . TRBV10-3 CAISESHEQYF TGTGCCATCAGTGAGTCGCATGAGCAGTACTTC
TRBD2 TRBJ2-3 . TRBV6-5 CASNPGTSPNTQYF TGTGCCAGCAACCCCGGGACTAGTCCAAATACGCAGTATTTT
. TRBJ1-1 . TRBV4-2 CASSQDDRMNTEAFF TGTGCCAGCAGCCAAGATGACAGAATGAACACTGAAGCTTTCTTT
. TRBJ2-7 . TRBV19 CASSLHGQTSYEQYF TGTGCCAGTAGTCTCCACGGACAGACCTCCTACGAGCAGTACTTC
. TRBJ1-3 . TRBV19 CASKKGDLSGNTIYF TGTGCCAGTAAAAAGGGCGATCTGTCTGGAAACACCATATATTTT
TRBD1 TRBJ2-5 . TRBV20-1 CSASRQGETQYF TGCAGTGCTAGTAGACAGGGGGAGACCCAGTACTTC
. TRBJ1-1 . TRBV11-2 CASSLSGNTEAFF TGTGCCAGCAGCTTATCAGGGAACACTGAAGCTTTCTTT
. TRBJ1-2 . TRBV19 CASSITIPPLYGYTF TGTGCCAGTAGTATAACGATCCCTCCCCTCTATGGCTACACCTTC
. TRBJ1-2 . TRBV15 CATSRPLPGQSGGYTF TGTGCCACCAGCAGACCCCTCCCTGGTCAGAGTGGCGGCTACACCTTC
. TRBJ2-7 . TRBV11-2 CASSLDSGGNEQYF TGTGCCAGCAGCTTAGATTCGGGTGGGAACGAGCAGTACTTC
. TRBJ1-6 once TRBV5-1 CASSLDGVSSYNSPLHF TGCGCCAGCAGCTTGGATGGGGTCAGCTCCTATAATTCACCCCTCCACTTT
. TRBJ1-4 . TRBV6-5 CASQGNEKLFF TGTGCCAGCCAGGGGAATGAAAAACTGTTTTTT
. TRBJ1-6 . TRBV14 CASSQQTGYNSPLHF TGTGCCAGCAGCCAACAGACAGGATATAATTCACCCCTCCACTTT
. TRBJ2-2 . TRBV7-2 CASSLVAEAGELFF TGTGCCAGCAGCTTAGTAGCGGAGGCCGGGGAGCTGTTTTTT
. TRBJ1-1 . TRBV6-2/TRBV6-3 CASSFGDWRSTEAFF TGTGCCAGCAGTTTCGGGGACTGGAGGAGCACTGAAGCTTTCTTT
. TRBJ1-6 . TRBV4-2 CASSQAPSSNSPLHF TGTGCCAGCAGCCAAGCTCCCTCAAGCAATTCACCCCTCCACTTT
TRBD1 TRBJ2-1 . TRBV5-6 CASSPGTAYNEQFF TGTGCCAGCAGCCCCGGGACAGCCTACAATGAGCAGTTCTTC
. TRBJ2-5 few TRBV11-3 CASSLGVEETQYF TGTGCCAGCAGCCTGGGGGTGGAGGAGACCCAGTACTTC
TRBD2 TRBJ2-4 once TRBV28 CASSLAGTSQNIQYF TGTGCCAGCAGCCTGGCCGGGACTAGTCAAAACATTCAGTACTTC
TRBD1 TRBJ1-2 . TRBV7-9 CASSFPGTGNYGYTF TGTGCCAGCAGCTTTCCCGGGACAGGGAACTATGGCTACACCTTC
. TRBJ1-2 . TRBV30 CAWSRQRTYGYTF TGTGCCTGGAGTCGACAACGCACCTATGGCTACACCTTC
TRBD2 TRBJ2-2 . TRBV7-2 CASSPWTSDTGELFF TGTGCCAGCAGCCCATGGACTAGCGACACCGGGGAGCTGTTTTTT
. TRBJ2-3 . TRBV4-1 CASSQAIRGPSTDTQYF TGCGCCAGCAGCCAAGCAATACGGGGACCAAGCACAGATACGCAGTATTTT
. TRBJ1-2 . TRBV6-5 CASTIGLDYGYTF TGTGCCAGCACGATTGGACTGGACTATGGCTACACCTTC
. TRBJ1-6 . TRBV1 CTSSQDSQGASSYNSPLHF TGCACCAGCAGCCAAGATTCACAGGGGGCTTCCTCCTATAATTCACCCCTCCACTTT
. TRBJ1-1 . TRBV10-3 CAPRRFTSTEAFF TGTGCCCCCCGGAGGTTTACCTCCACTGAAGCTTTCTTT
TRBD1 TRBJ1-5 once TRBV5-1 CASSSGQGNQPQHF TGCGCCAGCAGCTCGGGACAGGGGAATCAGCCCCAGCATTTT
. TRBJ2-7 . TRBV3-1/TRBV3-2 CASSQGRREQYF TGTGCCAGCAGCCAAGGCCGCCGCGAGCAGTACTTC
TRBD2 TRBJ2-3 . TRBV5-6 CASSFNRLAGGADTQYF TGTGCCAGCAGCTTTAACCGACTAGCGGGTGGGGCAGATACGCAGTATTTT
TRBD1 TRBJ1-2 . TRBV6-5 CASRMTGNYGYTF TGTGCCAGCAGGATGACAGGGAACTATGGCTACACCTTC
. TRBJ2-1 . TRBV29-1 CSARDGPYNEQFF TGCAGCGCCCGGGACGGACCGTACAATGAGCAGTTCTTC
. TRBJ2-6 . TRBV11-2 CASSLNGGAGANVLTF TGTGCCAGCAGCTTAAATGGGGGCGCGGGGGCCAACGTCCTGACTTTC
TRBD1 TRBJ1-1 . TRBV6-5 CASSHQGATNTEAFF TGTGCCAGCAGTCATCAGGGGGCGACGAACACTGAAGCTTTCTTT
TRBD1 TRBJ1-2 once TRBV5-4 CASSFDRGLGYTF TGTGCCAGCAGCTTTGACAGGGGGCTTGGCTACACCTTC
. TRBJ1-1 . TRBV19 CASSVDSTEAFF TGTGCCAGTAGTGTAGATAGCACTGAAGCTTTCTTT
TRBD2 TRBJ2-7 . TRBV3-1/TRBV3-2 CASSPGLAGGPYEQYF TGTGCCAGCAGCCCGGGACTAGCGGGGGGGCCTTACGAGCAGTACTTC
. TRBJ2-3 . TRBV6-1 CASSDWSTDTQYF TGTGCCAGCAGTGATTGGAGCACAGATACGCAGTATTTT
. TRBJ1-1 . TRBV28 CASRGRAEGTEAFF TGTGCCAGCAGAGGGAGAGCAGAGGGAACTGAAGCTTTCTTT
. TRBJ1-2 . TRBV6-5 CASSSEIGGYTF TGTGCCAGCAGTAGTGAAATAGGTGGCTACACCTTC
. TRBJ1-2 . TRBV6-2/TRBV6-3 CASSYSSQGQTF TGTGCCAGCAGTTACTCGTCCCAAGGACAGACCTTC
. TRBJ1-1 . TRBV18 CASSPRTSGGNTEAFF TGTGCCAGCTCACCTCGCACGTCTGGGGGAAACACTGAAGCTTTCTTT
TRBD2 TRBJ2-3 . TRBV13 CASSPNPGGVDTQYF TGTGCCAGCAGCCCTAATCCGGGGGGGGTAGATACGCAGTATTTT
. TRBJ1-5 . TRBV16 CASSQRVHSGNQPQHF TGTGCCAGCAGCCAAAGGGTCCATAGTGGCAATCAGCCCCAGCATTTT
TRBD1 TRBJ1-4 . TRBV11-2 CASSPRTGINEKLFF TGTGCCAGCAGCCCGCGGACAGGGATAAATGAAAAACTGTTTTTT
. TRBJ1-5 once TRBV19 CASSMDGYQPQHF TGTGCCAGTAGTATGGACGGTTATCAGCCCCAGCATTTT
. TRBJ1-1 . TRBV5-4 CASSPPGMTEAFF TGTGCCAGCAGCCCACCTGGGATGACTGAAGCTTTCTTT
TRBD1 TRBJ2-2 . TRBV5-1 CASSFGQGNTGELFF TGCGCCAGCAGCTTCGGACAGGGGAACACCGGGGAGCTGTTTTTT
. TRBJ2-5 . TRBV2 CASTRQGGQETQYF TGTGCCAGCACGCGACAGGGAGGGCAAGAGACCCAGTACTTC
. TRBJ2-2 once TRBV30 CAWRRGSGELFF TGTGCCTGGAGACGGGGGTCCGGGGAGCTGTTTTTT
. TRBJ1-3 . TRBV18 CASSPPLSGNTIYF TGTGCCAGCTCACCACCCCTCTCTGGAAACACCATATATTTT
TRBD1 TRBJ1-1 . TRBV3-1/TRBV3-2 CASSPVPGQGEGTEAFF TGTGCCAGCAGCCCAGTCCCGGGACAGGGGGAGGGAACTGAAGCTTTCTTT